The 19 T cell receptor beta chains reported below all come from one sample, sequenced in a study of blood T cell repertoires in COVID-19. Using immunoSEQ multiplex PCR, the repertoire was profiled, and TCRdb retains in-frame clones only, with some absent. Of under 250,000 clones in the sample, almost 85% were seen once. Sequenced: peripheral blood. The receptors originated from a woman aged 40 to 50 with acute or convalescent COVID-19.

The chain joins TRBV9 to TRBJ2-7, with TRBD2 matching over 10 bases. Germline loops: CDR1 SGDLS, CDR2 YYNGEE. This CDR3 has 15 residues. V lost 2 bases and J lost 7; bases outside the gene matches: 9. The CDR3 sequence is CASSVSLAGRGEQYF. The CDR3 region has the DNA TGTGCCAGCAGCGTTTCACTAGCGGGGAGAGGAGAGCAGTACTTC.

The chain carries TRBV27 and TRBJ1-1; 8 nucleotides align to TRBD1. The CDR3 is made up of 16 amino acids. CDR1 and CDR2 (germline): MNHEY, SMNVEV (reference sequence). The V segment lost 6 bases and the J segment 3 bases; nucleotides outside the gene matches: 12. The CDR3 DNA reads TGTGCCAGCAGAGCGGCAGGGGGCTATAGTGACACTGAAGCTTTCTTT. Amino acid sequence: CASRAAGGYSDTEAFF.

The gene calls are TRBV6-6 and TRBJ1-1; D gene ambiguous. V was clipped by 0 bases and J by 1 base, with 6 bases between them. Germline lookup yields CDR1 MNHNY and CDR2 SVGAGI (reference sequence). The CDR3 is made up of 14 amino acids. CDR3 sequence: CASSYSNRNTEAFF. The CDR3 bases are TGTGCCAGCAGTTACTCGAACAGGAACACTGAAGCTTTCTTT.

This chain joins TRBV3-1 (or the pseudogene TRBV3-2) and TRBJ2-7, with 7 positions matching TRBD2. The V segment lost 5 bases and the J segment 3 bases; nucleotides outside the gene matches: 7. Germline lookup yields CDR1 LGHDT and CDR2 YNNKEL (reference sequence). This CDR3 has 14 residues. CDR3 bases: TGTGCCAGCAGCTCCCGAGCGGGGATCTACGAGCAGTACTTC. Translating it yields CASSSRAGIYEQYF.

This chain connects TRBV7-2 to TRBJ2-3; TRBD2 agrees at 14 bases. The germline V gene encodes CDR1 SGHTA and CDR2 FQGNSA. Losses at the gene ends were 5 bases for V and 4 bases for J; bases not matched to a gene: 5. The CDR3 totals 16 residues. CDR3 DNA sequence: TGTGCCAGCAGCCCTGGACTAGCGGGAGGCCCAGATACGCAGTATTTT. Translated: CASSPGLAGGPDTQYF.

This sequence joins TRBV24-1 and TRBJ2-2, with D possibly TRBD1 on 7 matching bases. The CDR3 covers 15 residues. Trimming took 1 base from V and 7 from J, leaving 12 bases between them. The germline V gene encodes CDR1 KGHDR and CDR2 SFDVKD. CDR3 in amino acids: CATSDFGGGHGELFF. CDR3 nucleotide sequence: TGTGCCACCAGTGATTTCGGAGGGGGCCACGGGGAGCTGTTTTTT.

The genes are TRBV3-1 (or the pseudogene TRBV3-2) and TRBJ2-7; 9 bases align to TRBD1. The germline gives CDR1 LGHDT, CDR2 YNNKEL (reference sequence). With V trimmed by 7 bases and J by 6 bases, 10 bases remained unmatched. The CDR3 extends over 14 amino acids. In nucleotides, the CDR3 is TGTGCCAGCACCCCGACAGGGGGGCCGGGCGAGCAGTACTTC. Protein sequence: CASTPTGGPGEQYF.

The rearrangement links TRBV29-1 to TRBJ2-7, with TRBD1 matching 12 bases. With 4 bases clipped from V and 4 bases from J, the junction kept 2 bases outside the gene matches. This CDR3 comprises 13 residues. Germline V lookup: CDR1 SQVTM, CDR2 ANQGSEA. CDR3 sequence (DNA): TGCAGCGTTGGGGGACAGGGGGCTTACGAGCAGTACTTC. It codes for CSVGGQGAYEQYF.

V is TRBV4-3 and J is TRBJ2-7; D possibly corresponds to TRBD2 (6 bases). This CDR3 is 15 amino acids long. V was shortened by 0 bases and J by 0 bases, with 9 bases between the two germline ends. Germline V gene sequence: CDR1 LGHNA, CDR2 YSLEER. The CDR3 is CASSQEPGSSYEQYF. The CDR3 DNA follows: TGCGCCAGCAGCCAAGAACCCGGGAGCTCCTACGAGCAGTACTTC.

The rearrangement links TRBV7-9 to TRBJ2-4, with 7 bases lining up with TRBD1. Germline V gene sequence: CDR1 SEHNR, CDR2 FQNEAQ (reference sequence). The CDR3 sequence is 14 residues long. The J segment lost 11 bases and the V segment lost 5 bases, leaving 12 bases of the junction unmatched. The CDR3 DNA reads TGTGCCAGCAGCCCCTGGGGACAGTGGCTGGTTCAGTACTTC. Protein sequence: CASSPWGQWLVQYF.

The chain joins TRBV6-5 to TRBJ2-2, with a possible D match to TRBD2 (6 bases). The V and J ends lost 7 bases and 10 bases respectively, with 22 bases between them. The CDR3 is made up of 15 amino acids. Germline CDR1 and CDR2: MNHEY and SVGAGI. Here the CDR3 reads CASKSKYTGREELFF. The CDR3 region has the DNA TGTGCCAGCAAGTCAAAGTACACCGGGAGAGAGGAGCTGTTTTTT.

The chain links TRBV5-1 to TRBJ2-1; D unclear. The CDR3 sequence is 13 residues long. Deletions cut 4 bases from V and 7 bases from J, with 12 bases between. Looked up from germline, CDR1 is SGHRS and CDR2 is YFSETQ. The CDR3 sequence: CASSDTPNNEQFF. CDR3 DNA: TGCGCCAGCAGCGACACTCCAAATAATGAGCAGTTCTTC. The full variable domain, rest sourced from reference TRBV5-1 and TRBJ2-1, is KAGVTQTPRYLIKTRGQQVTLSCSPISGHRSVSWYQQTPGQGLQFLFEYFSETQRNKGNFPGRFSGRQFSNSRSEMNVSTLELGDSALYLCASSDTPNNEQFFGPGTRLTVL.

This clone was seen a few times. V usage is TRBV29-1 and J usage is TRBJ1-1; TRBD1 might be the D (5 bases). In germline, CDR1 is SQVTM, CDR2 ANQGSEA. Between the trimmed V and J ends, which lost 0 bases and 0 bases, there was a span of 11 bases. The CDR3 contains 15 residues. CDR3 residues: CSVEEGHLMNTEAFF. The CDR3 DNA follows: TGCAGCGTTGAAGAAGGACATTTAATGAACACTGAAGCTTTCTTT.

The chain couples TRBV6-1 to TRBJ1-2; tentative D call: TRBD1 (5 bases). Trimming removed 3 bases at V and 4 bases at J, with 12 bases between. This CDR3 comprises 14 residues. Germline CDR1 is MNHNS and CDR2 is SASEGT. CDR3 DNA: TGTGCCAGCAGTGAGGGCAGGGATGGCTATGGCTACACCTTC. Translating gives CASSEGRDGYGYTF.

The chain carries TRBV29-1 and TRBJ2-2; 9 bases are a match to TRBD2. The CDR3 extends over 13 amino acids. Trimming took 4 bases from V and 5 from J; bases not matched to a gene: 2. CDR1 is SQVTM, CDR2 ANQGSEA, per germline. Here the CDR3 reads CSVGGRGTGELFF. CDR3 coding DNA: TGCAGCGTTGGCGGGAGGGGAACCGGGGAGCTGTTTTTT.

The V call is TRBV7-9, the J call TRBJ2-1; D might be TRBD2 (5 bases). Germline V gives CDR1 SEHNR, CDR2 FQNEAQ (reference sequence). This CDR3 comprises 15 residues. Trimming took off 2 bases at V and 1 base at J, with 9 bases between the two ends. The CDR3 loop is CASSLPGSSYNEQFF. CDR3 DNA sequence: TGTGCCAGCAGCTTACCGGGATCATCCTACAATGAGCAGTTCTTC. The whole variable domain, remainder taken from reference TRBV7-9 and TRBJ2-1, is DTGVSQNPRHKITKRGQNVTFRCDPISEHNRLYWYRQTLGQGPEFLTYFQNEAQLEKSRLLSDRFSAERPKGSFSTLEIQRTEQGDSAMYLCASSLPGSSYNEQFFGPGTRLTVL.

The chain uses TRBV9 and TRBJ2-6; 9 positions agree with TRBD1. The length of the CDR3 is 18 residues. Looked up from germline, CDR1 is SGDLS and CDR2 is YYNGEE. After removal of 4 bases from V and 0 bases from J, the junction contained 8 bases not matched to a gene. CDR3 loop: CASSTRTGEYSGANVLTF. CDR3 nucleotide sequence: TGTGCCAGCAGCACCCGGACAGGGGAATACTCTGGGGCCAACGTCCTGACTTTC. The variable domain in full, with the rest retrieved from reference TRBV9 and TRBJ2-6, is DSGVTQTPKHLITATGQRVTLRCSPRSGDLSVYWYQQSLDQGLQFLIQYYNGEERAKGNILERFSAQQFPDLHSELNLSSLELGDSALYFCASSTRTGEYSGANVLTFGAGSRLTVL.

This clone was found a few times. J is TRBJ2-1 and V is TRBV7-8; TRBD2 matches 13 bases. Germline lookup yields CDR1 SGHVS and CDR2 FQNEAQ. There are 16 residues in the CDR3. V lost 5 bases and J lost 7; bases outside the gene matches: 8. CDR3 protein: CASSPQTSGRRNEQFF. CDR3 coding DNA: TGTGCCAGCAGCCCGCAGACTAGCGGGAGGCGGAATGAGCAGTTCTTC.

The gene calls are TRBV7-6 and TRBJ2-3; 13 nucleotides align to TRBD2. The V and J ends lost 3 bases and 6 bases, in that order; junction bases with no gene match: 3. Germline V gene lookup returns CDR1 SGHVS and CDR2 FNYEAQ. This CDR3 spans 15 amino acids. The CDR3 loop reads CASSFSLAGGDTQYF. In DNA, the CDR3 is TGTGCCAGCAGCTTTTCACTAGCGGGGGGGGATACGCAGTATTTT.